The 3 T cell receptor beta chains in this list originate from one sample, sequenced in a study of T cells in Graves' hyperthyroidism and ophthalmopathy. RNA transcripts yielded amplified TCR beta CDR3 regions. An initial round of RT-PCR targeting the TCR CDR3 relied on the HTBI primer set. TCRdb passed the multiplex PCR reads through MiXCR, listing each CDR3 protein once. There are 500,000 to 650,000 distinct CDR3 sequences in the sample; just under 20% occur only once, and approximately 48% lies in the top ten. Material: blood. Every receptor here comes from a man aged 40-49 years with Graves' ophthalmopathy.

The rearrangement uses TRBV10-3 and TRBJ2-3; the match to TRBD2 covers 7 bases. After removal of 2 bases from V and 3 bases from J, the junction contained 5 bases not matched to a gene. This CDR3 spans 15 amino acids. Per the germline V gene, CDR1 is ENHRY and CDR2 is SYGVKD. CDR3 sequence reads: CAISEGGSQTDTQYF. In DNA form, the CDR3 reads TGTGCCATCAGTGAGGGCGGGAGCCAGACAGATACGCAGTATTTT.

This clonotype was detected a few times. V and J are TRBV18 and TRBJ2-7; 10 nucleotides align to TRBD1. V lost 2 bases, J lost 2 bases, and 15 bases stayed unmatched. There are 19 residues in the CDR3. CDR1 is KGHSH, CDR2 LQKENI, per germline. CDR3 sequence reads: CASSPTTGGPSRTTYEQYF. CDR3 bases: TGTGCCAGCTCACCAACGACAGGGGGCCCATCCCGAACAACCTACGAGCAGTACTTC.

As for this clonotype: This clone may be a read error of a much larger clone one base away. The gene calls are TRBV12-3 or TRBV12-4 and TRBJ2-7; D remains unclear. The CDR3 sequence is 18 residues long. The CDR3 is CASSFIRVGARMSYKQYF. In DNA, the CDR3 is TGTGCCAGCAGTTTTATAAGGGTTGGTGCTAGGATGTCCTACAAGCAGTACTTC.